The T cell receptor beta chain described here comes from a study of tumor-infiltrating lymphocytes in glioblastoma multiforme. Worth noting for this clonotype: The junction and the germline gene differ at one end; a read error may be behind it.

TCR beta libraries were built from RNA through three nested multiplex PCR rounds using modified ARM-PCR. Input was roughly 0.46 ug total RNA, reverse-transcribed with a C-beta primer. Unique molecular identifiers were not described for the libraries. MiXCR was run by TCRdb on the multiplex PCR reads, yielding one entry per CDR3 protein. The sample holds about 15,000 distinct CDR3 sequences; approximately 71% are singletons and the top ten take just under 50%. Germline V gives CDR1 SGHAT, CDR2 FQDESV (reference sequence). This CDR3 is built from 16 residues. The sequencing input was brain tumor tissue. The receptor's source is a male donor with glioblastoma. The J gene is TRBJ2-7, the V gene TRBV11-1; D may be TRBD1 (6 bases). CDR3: CASSLARLDSGYEQHF. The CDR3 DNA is TGTGCCAGCAGTTTAGCGCGTCTGGACAGTGGGTATGAGCAGCATTTC.